The rows below give T cell receptor beta chains drawn from one sample of a study of blood T cell repertoires in COVID-19. The method was immunoSEQ multiplex PCR; TCRdb's version includes in-frame clones alone and lacks a portion of them. Of under 150,000 clones in the sample, approximately 90% were seen once. Sequencing input: peripheral blood. All receptors come from a woman aged 45-65 years with acute or convalescent COVID-19. Each CDR3 is given with its conserved first and last residue. The D gene is left open where the match is weak. The size entry is marked missing in some rows and otherwise reads once, few, many or a size class.

>-|-|TRBV3-1/TRBV3-2|TRBJ1-6
CASSRRQDDSPLHF
TGTGCCAGCAGCCGAAGACAGGACGATTCACCCCTCCACTTT
>-|-|TRBV5-1|TRBJ1-3
CASSLGSSRGGNTIYF
TGCGCCAGCAGCTTGGGATCTTCTAGGGGTGGAAACACCATATATTTT
>-|TRBD1|TRBV28|TRBJ1-5
CASSSYSRDRVRIGQPQHF
TGTGCCAGCAGTTCATATTCCCGGGACAGGGTAAGAATTGGTCAGCCCCAGCATTTT
>-|TRBD1|TRBV11-2|TRBJ1-1
CASSFLTGHTEAFF
TGTGCCAGCAGCTTCCTGACAGGGCATACTGAAGCTTTCTTT
>-|-|TRBV4-1|TRBJ1-5
CASSQDWLRQGNQPQHF
TGCGCCAGCAGCCAAGATTGGTTAAGGCAGGGAAATCAGCCCCAGCATTTT
>-|-|TRBV24-1|TRBJ2-7
CATSDPSRSPYEQYF
TGTGCCACCAGTGATCCCAGTAGGAGTCCGTACGAGCAGTACTTC
>once|-|TRBV13|TRBJ1-4
CASSLSGVVEKLFF
TGTGCCAGCAGCTTATCAGGGGTTGTAGAAAAACTGTTTTTT
>few|-|TRBV18|TRBJ2-5
CASSGASEETQYF
TGTGCCAGCTCAGGGGCTAGTGAGGAGACCCAGTACTTC
>-|-|TRBV27|TRBJ1-2
CASHGGTGGYTF
TGTGCTTCGCACGGAGGGACGGGAGGCTACACCTTC
>-|-|TRBV6-5|TRBJ1-5
CASSYSARGSQPQHF
TGTGCCAGCAGTTACTCGGCAAGGGGAAGCCAGCCCCAGCATTTT
>-|TRBD2|TRBV27|TRBJ2-3
CASSTRGGGRDTQYF
TGTGCCAGCAGTACCCGTGGGGGAGGGAGAGATACGCAGTATTTT
>-|-|TRBV29-1|TRBJ2-5
CSASVGTQYF
TGCAGCGCGTCGGTCGGGACCCAGTACTTC
>-|-|TRBV28|TRBJ1-1
CASSMGGITGAEAFF
TGTGCCAGCAGTATGGGGGGGATAACTGGGGCAGAAGCTTTCTTT
>-|-|TRBV7-3|TRBJ2-3
CASSLGTASDTQYF
TGTGCCAGCAGCCTAGGGACTGCCTCCGATACGCAGTATTTT
>-|TRBD1|TRBV28|TRBJ2-1
CASRSDRAGYNEQFF
TGTGCCAGCAGGTCCGACAGGGCCGGGTACAATGAGCAGTTCTTC
>-|TRBD2|TRBV7-6|TRBJ2-1
CASSLESFSGIIDEQFF
TGTGCCAGCAGCTTAGAGTCGTTTAGCGGGATCATCGATGAGCAGTTCTTC
>-|-|TRBV18|TRBJ1-2
CASSPNAQGPNYGYTF
TGTGCCAGCTCACCAAATGCGCAGGGCCCTAACTATGGCTACACCTTC
>-|TRBD1|TRBV7-8|TRBJ1-1
CASSSSPGQGAEAFF
TGTGCCAGCAGCTCTTCTCCAGGACAGGGAGCTGAAGCTTTCTTT
>-|TRBD1|TRBV7-8|TRBJ1-2
CASSLRQGLYGYTF
TGTGCCAGCAGCTTACGACAGGGCCTCTATGGCTACACCTTC
>-|TRBD2|TRBV13|TRBJ2-7
CASSFREVSAYEQYF
TGTGCCAGCAGCTTCCGGGAGGTCTCGGCTTACGAGCAGTACTTC
>-|-|TRBV2|TRBJ1-5
CASSYGQGDQPQHF
TGTGCCAGCAGTTATGGGCAGGGCGATCAGCCCCAGCATTTT
>-|-|TRBV2|TRBJ1-2
CASRRTDSNYGYTF
TGTGCCTCTCGGAGGACAGATTCTAACTATGGCTACACCTTC
>-|TRBD1|TRBV9|TRBJ2-7
CASSATGTYEQYF
TGTGCCAGCAGCGCGACAGGGACCTACGAGCAGTACTTC
>-|-|TRBV5-1|TRBJ1-1
CASSLGLNTEAFF
TGCGCCAGCAGCTTGGGGCTGAACACTGAAGCTTTCTTT
>-|-|TRBV4-1|TRBJ1-2
CASSPGWDYGYTF
TGCGCCAGCAGCCCCGGGTGGGACTATGGCTACACCTTC
>few|-|TRBV4-3|TRBJ1-2
CASSQARRANYGYTF
TGCGCCAGCAGCCAAGCTAGGCGAGCTAACTATGGCTACACCTTC
>once|-|TRBV6-5|TRBJ1-6
CASSPRGGTPLHF
TGTGCCAGCAGTCCGAGGGGGGGAACACCCCTCCACTTT
>-|TRBD1|TRBV6-5|TRBJ2-7
CASRRDSLIYEQYF
TGTGCCAGCAGACGGGACAGTTTGATATACGAGCAGTACTTC
>once|TRBD2|TRBV29-1|TRBJ2-7
CSALGLADYEQYF
TGCAGCGCTTTGGGGCTAGCGGATTACGAGCAGTACTTC
>once|-|TRBV5-4|TRBJ2-7
CASSLLRGPNEQYF
TGTGCCAGCAGCTTGTTGCGGGGGCCGAACGAGCAGTACTTC
>-|-|TRBV5-8|TRBJ1-2
CASSPGQGIYGYTF
TGTGCCAGCAGCCCTGGGCAGGGCATCTATGGCTACACCTTC
>-|TRBD1|TRBV25-1|TRBJ1-4
CASATGGQSEKLFF
TGTGCCAGCGCCACAGGGGGCCAGAGTGAAAAACTGTTTTTT
>-|TRBD1|TRBV9|TRBJ1-1
CASSPDRDTEAFF
TGTGCCAGCAGCCCCGACAGGGACACTGAAGCTTTCTTT